Each of the 14 T cell receptor beta chains below was sequenced from the same sample in a study of T cells in localized non-small cell lung cancer. TCRdb keeps only in-frame clones here, not all; method: immunoSEQ multiplex PCR. The sample consists of 60,000 to 85,000 clones, 80% to 90% of them appearing once. The specimen comprised peripheral blood, sampled before any cancer treatment. The receptors stem from a male donor at least 60 years old with stage III squamous cell lung carcinoma.

This chain joins TRBV29-1 and TRBJ1-4, with 7 nucleotides matching TRBD1. The CDR3 contains 13 residues. Looked up from germline, CDR1 is SQVTM and CDR2 is ANQGSEA. J gave up 5 bases and V 7 bases, and 7 bases lay outside the gene matches. The CDR3 sequence is CSARPGGNEKLFF. CDR3 in DNA: TGCAGCGCCCGACCAGGGGGGAATGAAAAACTGTTTTTT.

The chain has TRBV18 and TRBJ1-2; 7 bases agree with TRBD1. The CDR3 runs to 15 residues. The V segment lost 5 bases and the J segment 3 bases; nucleotides outside the gene matches: 9. Germline CDR1 KGHSH, CDR2 LQKENI. The DNA of the CDR3 is TGTGCCAGCTCAACTCGACAGGGATGGGACTATGGCTACACCTTC. Translated, it gives CASSTRQGWDYGYTF.

The V and J genes are TRBV7-8 and TRBJ2-2; 11 positions match TRBD2. In germline, CDR1 is SGHVS, CDR2 FQNEAQ. CDR3 length: 16 amino acids. V lost 5 bases and J lost 6; bases outside the gene matches: 8. The CDR3 loop is CASSPLTSGVSGELFF. CDR3 DNA sequence: TGTGCCAGCAGCCCACTGACTAGCGGGGTGTCCGGGGAGCTGTTTTTT.

The chain recombines TRBV11-3 with TRBJ1-3, with 7 bases matching TRBD1. The CDR3 sequence is 14 residues long. The V and J ends lost 5 bases and 4 bases, in that order; junction bases with no gene match: 5. Per the germline V gene, CDR1 is SGHNT and CDR2 is YENEEA. The CDR3 loop is CASSRTGDGNTIYF. CDR3 bases: TGTGCCAGCAGCCGCACAGGGGACGGAAACACCATATATTTT.

The chain couples TRBV5-6 to TRBJ1-2, with 11 bases aligning to TRBD1. The CDR3 is 18 amino acids. The ends lost 0 bases at V and 5 bases at J; junction bases unmatched: 12. The germline gives CDR1 SGHDT, CDR2 YYEEEE. CDR3 DNA sequence: TGTGCCAGCAGCTTGGTTGGGGGACAGGGGGTACCCAAATATGGCTACACCTTC. Translating it yields CASSLVGGQGVPKYGYTF.

V gene TRBV6-6 combines with J gene TRBJ2-3; D unresolved. Germline V lookup: CDR1 MNHNY, CDR2 SVGAGI (reference sequence). The CDR3 runs to 16 residues. V lost 0 bases and J 3 bases, leaving 13 bases between the germline ends. This CDR3 is CASSYSDGPPTDTQYF. DNA of the CDR3: TGTGCCAGCAGTTACTCGGATGGGCCTCCTACAGATACGCAGTATTTT.

The V call is TRBV9, the J call TRBJ2-5; TRBD2 might be the D (5 bases). Trimming took 4 bases from V and 1 from J, leaving 17 bases between them. The germline CDR1 and CDR2 sequences are SGDLS and YYNGEE. This CDR3 region has 16 residues. Written as DNA, the CDR3 is TGTGCCAGCAGCCCTTACTCGGGAAGGATCCAAGAGACCCAGTACTTC. It codes for CASSPYSGRIQETQYF.

This clone showed up just a few times. The V call is TRBV6-5, the J call TRBJ2-1; D might be TRBD1 or TRBD2, each matching 5 bases. The CDR3 length is 16 residues. V was clipped by 0 bases and J by 6 bases, with 15 bases between them. CDR1 is MNHEY, CDR2 SVGAGI, per germline. CDR3 sequence: CASSYSLRGPFNEQFF. Written as DNA, the CDR3 is TGTGCCAGCAGTTACTCTTTGAGGGGCCCGTTCAATGAGCAGTTCTTC.

The chain couples TRBV6-1 to TRBJ2-7; 7 nucleotides align to TRBD2. The V gene's germline CDR1 is MNHNS and CDR2 SASEGT. V lost 7 bases to trimming and J lost 2 bases; unmatched junction nucleotides: 5. This CDR3 is 13 amino acids long. Here the CDR3 reads CASNPGGPYEQYF. CDR3 in DNA: TGTGCCAGCAACCCGGGGGGACCCTACGAGCAGTACTTC.

The chain is built from TRBV2 and TRBJ1-2; D is ambiguous. The V end was cut by 4 bases, the J end by 2 bases, with 8 bases between. Germline V gene lookup returns CDR1 SNHLY and CDR2 FYNNEI. The CDR3 is 13 amino acids. This CDR3 is CASSGTGNYGYTF. DNA for the CDR3: TGTGCCAGCAGTGGTACGGGGAACTATGGCTACACCTTC.

This sequence joins TRBV10-2 and TRBJ2-6; no clear D gene. CDR1 is WSHSY, CDR2 SAAADI, per germline. This CDR3 region has 15 residues. V lost 6 bases, J lost 5 bases, and 14 bases lay in between. CDR3 sequence: CASRGEVLRANVLTF. As DNA, the CDR3 is TGCGCCAGCAGAGGAGAGGTGCTTAGGGCCAACGTCCTGACTTTC.

The chain combines TRBV4-2 with TRBJ2-3, with D unresolved. The CDR3 is made up of 16 amino acids. V gave up 0 bases and J gave up 0 bases, with 10 bases separating them. The V gene's germline CDR1 is LGHNA and CDR2 YNFKEQ. CDR3 loop: CASSQEGRLSTDTQYF. CDR3 in DNA: TGTGCCAGCAGCCAAGAAGGCAGGCTTAGCACAGATACGCAGTATTTT.

The chain uses TRBV7-3 and TRBJ1-1; D gene unclear. Trimming took 2 bases from V and 4 from J, leaving 8 bases between them. The germline CDR1 and CDR2 sequences are SGHTA and FQGTGA. The CDR3 contains 13 residues. The CDR3 spells CASSLGGGTEAFF. CDR3 DNA sequence: TGTGCCAGCAGCTTAGGTGGTGGCACTGAAGCTTTCTTT.

This chain connects TRBV27 to TRBJ2-7; D unresolved. CDR1 is MNHEY, CDR2 SMNVEV, per germline (reference sequence). With 5 bases removed from V and 0 bases from J, the gap between germline ends came to 14 bases. The CDR3 sequence is 15 residues long. The CDR3 sequence: CASSPRAVSSYEQYF. The CDR3 nucleotides are TGTGCCAGCAGTCCCCGGGCAGTGAGCTCCTACGAGCAGTACTTC.